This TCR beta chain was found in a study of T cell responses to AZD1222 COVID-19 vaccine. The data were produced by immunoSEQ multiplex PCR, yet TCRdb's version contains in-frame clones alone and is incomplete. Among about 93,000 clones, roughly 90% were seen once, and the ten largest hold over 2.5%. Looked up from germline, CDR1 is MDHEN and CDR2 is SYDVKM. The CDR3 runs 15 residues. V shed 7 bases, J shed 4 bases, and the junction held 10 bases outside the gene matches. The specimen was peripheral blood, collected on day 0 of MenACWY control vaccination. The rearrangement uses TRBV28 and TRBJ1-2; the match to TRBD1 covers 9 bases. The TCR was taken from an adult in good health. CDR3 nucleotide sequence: TGTGCCAGCACCCTCGGAGGGACAGGGACCTATGGCTACACCTTC. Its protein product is CASTLGGTGTYGYTF.